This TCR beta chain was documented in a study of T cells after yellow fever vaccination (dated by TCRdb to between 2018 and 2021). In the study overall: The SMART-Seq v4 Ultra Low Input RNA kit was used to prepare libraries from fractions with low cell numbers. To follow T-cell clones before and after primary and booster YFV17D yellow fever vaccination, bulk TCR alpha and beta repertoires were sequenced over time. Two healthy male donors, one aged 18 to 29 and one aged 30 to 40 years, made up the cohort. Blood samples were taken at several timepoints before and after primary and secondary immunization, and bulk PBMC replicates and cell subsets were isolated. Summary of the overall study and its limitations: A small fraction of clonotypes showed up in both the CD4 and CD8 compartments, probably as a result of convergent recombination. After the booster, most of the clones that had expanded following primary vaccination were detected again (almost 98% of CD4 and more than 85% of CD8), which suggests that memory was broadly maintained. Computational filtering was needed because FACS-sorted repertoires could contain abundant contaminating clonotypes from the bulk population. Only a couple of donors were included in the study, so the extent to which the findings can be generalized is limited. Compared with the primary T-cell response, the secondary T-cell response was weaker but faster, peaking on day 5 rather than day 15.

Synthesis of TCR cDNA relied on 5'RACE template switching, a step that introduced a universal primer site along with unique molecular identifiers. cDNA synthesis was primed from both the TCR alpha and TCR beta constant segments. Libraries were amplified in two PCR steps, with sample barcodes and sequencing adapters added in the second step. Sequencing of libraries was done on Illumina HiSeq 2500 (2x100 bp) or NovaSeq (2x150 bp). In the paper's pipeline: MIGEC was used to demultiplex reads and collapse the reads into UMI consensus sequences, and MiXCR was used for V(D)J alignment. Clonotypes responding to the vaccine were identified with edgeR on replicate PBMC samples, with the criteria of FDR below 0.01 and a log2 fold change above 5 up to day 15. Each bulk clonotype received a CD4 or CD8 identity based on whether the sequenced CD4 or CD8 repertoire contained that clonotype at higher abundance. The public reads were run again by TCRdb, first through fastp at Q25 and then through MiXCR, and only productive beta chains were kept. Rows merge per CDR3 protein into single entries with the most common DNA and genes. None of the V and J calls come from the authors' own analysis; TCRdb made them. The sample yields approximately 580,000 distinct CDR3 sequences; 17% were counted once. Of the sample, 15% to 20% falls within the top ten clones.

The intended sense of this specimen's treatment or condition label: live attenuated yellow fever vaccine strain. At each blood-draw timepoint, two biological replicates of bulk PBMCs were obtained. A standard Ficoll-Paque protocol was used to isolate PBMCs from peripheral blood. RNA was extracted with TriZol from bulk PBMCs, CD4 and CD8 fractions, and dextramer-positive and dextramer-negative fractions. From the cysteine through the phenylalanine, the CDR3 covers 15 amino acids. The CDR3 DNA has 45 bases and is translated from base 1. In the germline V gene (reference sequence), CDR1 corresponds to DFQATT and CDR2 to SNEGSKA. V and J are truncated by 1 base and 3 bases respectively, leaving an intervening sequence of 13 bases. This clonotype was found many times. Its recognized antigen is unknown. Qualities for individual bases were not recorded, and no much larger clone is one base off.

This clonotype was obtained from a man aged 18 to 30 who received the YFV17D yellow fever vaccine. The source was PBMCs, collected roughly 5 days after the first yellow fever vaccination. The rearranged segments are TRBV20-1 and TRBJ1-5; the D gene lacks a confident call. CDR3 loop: CSARGLGSINQPQHF. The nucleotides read TGCAGTGCTAGAGGGTTGGGCAGCATCAATCAGCCCCAGCATTTT.